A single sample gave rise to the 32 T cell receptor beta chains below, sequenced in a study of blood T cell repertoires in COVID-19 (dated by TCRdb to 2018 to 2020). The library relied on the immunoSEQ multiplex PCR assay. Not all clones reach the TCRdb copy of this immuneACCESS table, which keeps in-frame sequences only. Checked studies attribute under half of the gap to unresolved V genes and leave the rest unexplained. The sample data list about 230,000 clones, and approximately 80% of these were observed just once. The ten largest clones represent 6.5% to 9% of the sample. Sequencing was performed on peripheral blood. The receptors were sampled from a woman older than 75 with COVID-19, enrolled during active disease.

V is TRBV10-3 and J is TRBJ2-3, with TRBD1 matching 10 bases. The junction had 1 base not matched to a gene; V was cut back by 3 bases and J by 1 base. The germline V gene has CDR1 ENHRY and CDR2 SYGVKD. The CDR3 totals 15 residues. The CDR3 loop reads CAISDGTGGTDTQYF. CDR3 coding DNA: TGTGCCATCAGTGACGGGACAGGGGGCACAGATACGCAGTATTTT.

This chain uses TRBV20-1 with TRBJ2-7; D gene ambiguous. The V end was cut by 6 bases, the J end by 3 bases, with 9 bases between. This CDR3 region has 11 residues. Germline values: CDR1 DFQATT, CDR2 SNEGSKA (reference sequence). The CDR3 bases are TGCAGTGCCCTCGTGAGCTACGAGCAGTACTTC. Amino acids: CSALVSYEQYF.

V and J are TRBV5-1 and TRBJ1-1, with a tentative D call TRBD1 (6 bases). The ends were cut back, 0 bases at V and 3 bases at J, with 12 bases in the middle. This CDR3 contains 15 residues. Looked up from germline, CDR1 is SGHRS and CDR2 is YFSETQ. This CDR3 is CASSLEGGGYTEAFF. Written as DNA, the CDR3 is TGCGCCAGCAGCTTGGAGGGAGGGGGGTACACTGAAGCTTTCTTT.

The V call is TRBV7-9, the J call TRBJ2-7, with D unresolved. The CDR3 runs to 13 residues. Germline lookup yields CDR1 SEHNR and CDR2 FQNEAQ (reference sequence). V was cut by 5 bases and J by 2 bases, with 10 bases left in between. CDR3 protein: CASSPRSTYEQYF. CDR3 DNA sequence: TGTGCCAGCAGCCCCCGGTCCACCTACGAGCAGTACTTC.

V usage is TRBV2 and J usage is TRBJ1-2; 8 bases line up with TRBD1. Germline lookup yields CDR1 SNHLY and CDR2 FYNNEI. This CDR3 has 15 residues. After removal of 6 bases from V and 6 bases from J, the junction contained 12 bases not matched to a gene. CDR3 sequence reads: CASSPWTGMANGYTF. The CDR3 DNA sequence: TGTGCCAGCAGCCCCTGGACAGGGATGGCTAATGGCTACACCTTC.

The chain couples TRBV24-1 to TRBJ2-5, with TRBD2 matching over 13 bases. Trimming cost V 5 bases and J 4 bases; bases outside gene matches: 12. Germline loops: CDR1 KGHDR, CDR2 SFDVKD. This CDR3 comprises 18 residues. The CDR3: CATSAGTSGNDRSETQYF. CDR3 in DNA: TGTGCCACCAGTGCCGGGACTAGCGGGAACGATCGGTCAGAGACCCAGTACTTC.

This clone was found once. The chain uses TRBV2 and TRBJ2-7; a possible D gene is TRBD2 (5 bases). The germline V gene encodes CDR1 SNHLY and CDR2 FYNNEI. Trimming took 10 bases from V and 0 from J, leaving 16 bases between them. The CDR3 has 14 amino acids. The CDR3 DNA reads TGTGCCACCCAACCTAGAGGGATCTCCTACGAGCAGTACTTC. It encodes CATQPRGISYEQYF.

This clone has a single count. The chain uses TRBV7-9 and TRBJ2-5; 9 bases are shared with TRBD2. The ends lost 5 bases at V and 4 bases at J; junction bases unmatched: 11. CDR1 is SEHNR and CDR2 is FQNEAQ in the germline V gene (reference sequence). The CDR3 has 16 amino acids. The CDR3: CASSGSSSGERETQYF. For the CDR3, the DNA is TGTGCCAGCAGCGGATCCTCTAGCGGGGAAAGAGAGACCCAGTACTTC.

The CDR3 loop is CASRQGASYGYTF. In DNA, the CDR3 is TGTGCCAGCAGACAGGGGGCGAGTTATGGCTACACCTTC. The chain links TRBV25-1 to TRBJ1-2; 9 bases align to TRBD1. The CDR3 contains 13 residues. V shed 6 bases and J 5 bases; nucleotides not matched to a gene: 4. Germline values: CDR1 MGHDK, CDR2 SYGVNS.

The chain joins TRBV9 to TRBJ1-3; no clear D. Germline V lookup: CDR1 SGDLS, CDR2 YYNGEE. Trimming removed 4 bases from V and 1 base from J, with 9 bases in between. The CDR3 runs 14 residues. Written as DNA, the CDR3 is TGTGCCAGCAGCCCCCCGGGGTCTGGAAACACCATATATTTT. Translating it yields CASSPPGSGNTIYF.

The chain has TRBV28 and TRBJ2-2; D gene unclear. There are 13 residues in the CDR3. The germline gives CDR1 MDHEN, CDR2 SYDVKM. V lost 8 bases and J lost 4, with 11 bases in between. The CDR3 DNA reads TGTGCCAGCCGCCTGCTCAGCACCGGGGAGCTGTTTTTT. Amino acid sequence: CASRLLSTGELFF.

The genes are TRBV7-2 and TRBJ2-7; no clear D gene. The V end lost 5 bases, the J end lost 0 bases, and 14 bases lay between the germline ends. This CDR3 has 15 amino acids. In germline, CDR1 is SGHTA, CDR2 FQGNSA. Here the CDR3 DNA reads TGTGCCAGCAGCCGTTCGTTTCCCAGCTCCTACGAGCAGTACTTC. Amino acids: CASSRSFPSSYEQYF.

CDR3 sequence (DNA): TGCGCCAGCAGGGCCGGGACAAATGGAAACACCATATATTTT. Residues: CASRAGTNGNTIYF. The chain has TRBV5-1 and TRBJ1-3, with a tentative D call TRBD1 (6 bases). CDR1 and CDR2 (germline): SGHRS, YFSETQ. Deletions cut 5 bases from V and 3 bases from J, with 12 bases between. CDR3 length equals 14 residues.

The CDR3 nucleotides are TGTGCCAGCAGCTTAGGGGGTTTCAACTCCTACGAGCAGTACTTC. Its protein product is CASSLGGFNSYEQYF. The V and J genes are TRBV5-5 and TRBJ2-7, with a tentative D call TRBD1 (6 bases). V lost 2 bases and J lost 0, with 12 bases in between. Germline assignment: CDR1 SGHKS and CDR2 YYEKEE (reference sequence). The CDR3 has 15 residues.

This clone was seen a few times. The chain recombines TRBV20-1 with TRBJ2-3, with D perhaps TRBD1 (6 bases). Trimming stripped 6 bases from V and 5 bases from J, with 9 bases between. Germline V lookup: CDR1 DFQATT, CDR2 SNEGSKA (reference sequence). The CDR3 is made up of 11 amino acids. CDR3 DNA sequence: TGCAGTGCCACAGGGCAAGATACGCAGTATTTT. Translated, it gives CSATGQDTQYF.

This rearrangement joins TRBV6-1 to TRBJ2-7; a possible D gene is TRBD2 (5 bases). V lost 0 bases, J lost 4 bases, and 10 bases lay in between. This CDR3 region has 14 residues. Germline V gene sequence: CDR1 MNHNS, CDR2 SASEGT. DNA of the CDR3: TGTGCCAGCAGTGAAGCGCTTCGGGGATACGAGCAGTACTTC. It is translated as CASSEALRGYEQYF.

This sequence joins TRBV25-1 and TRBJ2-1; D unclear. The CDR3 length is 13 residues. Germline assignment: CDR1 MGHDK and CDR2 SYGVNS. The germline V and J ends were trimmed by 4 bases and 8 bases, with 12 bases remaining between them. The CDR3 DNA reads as TGTGCCAGCAGTGGAGGAAACTTGGATGAGCAGTTCTTC. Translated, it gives CASSGGNLDEQFF.

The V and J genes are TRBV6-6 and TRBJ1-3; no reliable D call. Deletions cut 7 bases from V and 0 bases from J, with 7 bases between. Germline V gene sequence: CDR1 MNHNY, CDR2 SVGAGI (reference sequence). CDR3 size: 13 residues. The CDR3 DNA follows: TGTGCCAGCATACGGGACTCTGGAAACACCATATATTTT. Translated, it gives CASIRDSGNTIYF.

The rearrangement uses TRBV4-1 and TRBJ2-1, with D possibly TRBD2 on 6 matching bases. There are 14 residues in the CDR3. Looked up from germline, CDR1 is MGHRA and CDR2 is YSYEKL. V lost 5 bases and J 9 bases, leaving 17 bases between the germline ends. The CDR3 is CASSASSGVGEQFF. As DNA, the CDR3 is TGCGCCAGCAGCGCCTCGTCGGGGGTGGGTGAGCAGTTCTTC.

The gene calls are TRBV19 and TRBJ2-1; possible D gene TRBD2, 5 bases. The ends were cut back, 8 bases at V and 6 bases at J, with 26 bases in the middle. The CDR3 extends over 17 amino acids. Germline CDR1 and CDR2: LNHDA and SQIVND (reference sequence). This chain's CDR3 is CASSLERPLRASNEQFF. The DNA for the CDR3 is TGTGCCAGTTCCCTAGAGCGGCCCCTCCGCGCATCCAATGAGCAGTTCTTC.

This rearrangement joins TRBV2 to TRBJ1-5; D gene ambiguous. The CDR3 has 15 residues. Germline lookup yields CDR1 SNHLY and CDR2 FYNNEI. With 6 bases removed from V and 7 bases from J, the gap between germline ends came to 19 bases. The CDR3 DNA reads TGTGCCAGCAGCGGAGACGGATCCCGCGGCCAGCCCCAGCATTTT. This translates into CASSGDGSRGQPQHF.

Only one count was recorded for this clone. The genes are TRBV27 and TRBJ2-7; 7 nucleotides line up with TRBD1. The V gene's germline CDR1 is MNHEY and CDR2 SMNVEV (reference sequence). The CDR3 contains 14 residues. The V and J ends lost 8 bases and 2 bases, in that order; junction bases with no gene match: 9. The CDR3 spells CASRYTGVAYEQYF. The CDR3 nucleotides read TGTGCCAGCCGGTATACAGGGGTAGCCTACGAGCAGTACTTC.

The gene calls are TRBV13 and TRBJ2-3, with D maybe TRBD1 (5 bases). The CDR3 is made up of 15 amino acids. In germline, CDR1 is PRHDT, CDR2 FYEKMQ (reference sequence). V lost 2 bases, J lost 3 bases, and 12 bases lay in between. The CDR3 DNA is TGTGCCAGCAGCTTAAGATTGTCAGGGACAGATACGCAGTATTTT. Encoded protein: CASSLRLSGTDTQYF.

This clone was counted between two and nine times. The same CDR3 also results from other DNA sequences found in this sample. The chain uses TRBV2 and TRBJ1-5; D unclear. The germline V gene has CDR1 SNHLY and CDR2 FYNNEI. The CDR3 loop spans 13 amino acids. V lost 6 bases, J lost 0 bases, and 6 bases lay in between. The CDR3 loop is CASRRDSNQPQHF. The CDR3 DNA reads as TGTGCCAGCAGAAGAGATAGCAATCAGCCCCAGCATTTT. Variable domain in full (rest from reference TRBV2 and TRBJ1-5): EPEVTQTPSHQVTQMGQEVILRCVPISNHLYFYWYRQILGQKVEFLVSFYNNEISEKSEIFDDQFSVERPDGSNFTLKIRSTKLEDSAMYFCASRRDSNQPQHFGDGTRLSIL.

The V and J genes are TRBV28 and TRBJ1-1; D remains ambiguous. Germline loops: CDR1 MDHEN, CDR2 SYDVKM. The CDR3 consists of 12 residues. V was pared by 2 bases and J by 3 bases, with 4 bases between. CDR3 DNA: TGTGCCAGCAGTTTACCCGACACTGAAGCTTTCTTT. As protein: CASSLPDTEAFF.

The CDR3 DNA follows: TGTGCCAGCAGTACCAGGGACAGAGACTATGGCTACACCTTC. It encodes CASSTRDRDYGYTF. The rearrangement uses TRBV6-5 and TRBJ1-2; 7 nucleotides match TRBD1. There are 14 residues in the CDR3. Losses at the gene ends were 5 bases for V and 3 bases for J; bases not matched to a gene: 6. Per germline, CDR1 MNHEY and CDR2 SVGAGI.

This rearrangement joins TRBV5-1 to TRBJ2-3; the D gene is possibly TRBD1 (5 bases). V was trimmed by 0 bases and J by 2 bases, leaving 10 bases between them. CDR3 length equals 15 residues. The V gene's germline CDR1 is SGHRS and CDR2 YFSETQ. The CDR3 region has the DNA TGCGCCAGCAGCTTGGCAGGGCCGAACACAGATACGCAGTATTTT. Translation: CASSLAGPNTDTQYF.

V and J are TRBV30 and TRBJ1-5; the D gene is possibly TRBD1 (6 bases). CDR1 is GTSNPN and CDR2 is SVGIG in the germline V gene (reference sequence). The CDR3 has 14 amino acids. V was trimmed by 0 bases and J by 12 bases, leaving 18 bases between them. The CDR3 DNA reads TGTGCCTGGAGTGTGGACGTAGGGGGTGGACGCCAGCATTTT. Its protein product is CAWSVDVGGGRQHF. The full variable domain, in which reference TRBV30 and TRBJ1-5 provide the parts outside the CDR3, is SQTIHQWPATLVQPVGSPLSLECTVEGTSNPNLYWYRQAAGRGLQLLFYSVGIGQISSEVPQNLSASRPQDRQFILSSKKLLLSDSGFYLCAWSVDVGGGRQHFGDGTRLSIL.

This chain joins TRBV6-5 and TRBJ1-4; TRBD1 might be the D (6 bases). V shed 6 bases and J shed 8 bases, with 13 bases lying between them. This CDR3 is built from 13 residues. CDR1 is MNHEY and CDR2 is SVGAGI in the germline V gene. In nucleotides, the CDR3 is TGTGCCAGCAGGGACAGTATTGGAGAAAAACTGTTTTTT. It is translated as CASRDSIGEKLFF.

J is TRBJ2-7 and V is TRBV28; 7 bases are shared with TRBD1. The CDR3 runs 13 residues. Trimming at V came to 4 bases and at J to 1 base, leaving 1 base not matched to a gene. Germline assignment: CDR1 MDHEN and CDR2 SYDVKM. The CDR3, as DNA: TGTGCCAGCAGTTGGACAGGTTCCTACGAGCAGTACTTC. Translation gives CASSWTGSYEQYF.

The chain's CDR3 is CASSEGMEAFF. The DNA of the CDR3 is TGTGCCAGCAGCGAAGGTATGGAAGCTTTCTTT. This rearrangement joins TRBV3-1 (or the pseudogene TRBV3-2) to TRBJ1-1; unclear D gene. From germline, CDR1 is LGHDT and CDR2 YNNKEL (reference sequence). The V and J ends lost 5 bases and 8 bases respectively, with 9 bases between them. CDR3 length: 11 residues.

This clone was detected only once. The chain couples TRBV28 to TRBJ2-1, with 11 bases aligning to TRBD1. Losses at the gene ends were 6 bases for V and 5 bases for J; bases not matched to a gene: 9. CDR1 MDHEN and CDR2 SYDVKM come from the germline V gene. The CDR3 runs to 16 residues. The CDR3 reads CASRGQGVLRNNEQFF. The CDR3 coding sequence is TGTGCCAGCAGGGGACAGGGGGTTTTGAGGAACAATGAGCAGTTCTTC.